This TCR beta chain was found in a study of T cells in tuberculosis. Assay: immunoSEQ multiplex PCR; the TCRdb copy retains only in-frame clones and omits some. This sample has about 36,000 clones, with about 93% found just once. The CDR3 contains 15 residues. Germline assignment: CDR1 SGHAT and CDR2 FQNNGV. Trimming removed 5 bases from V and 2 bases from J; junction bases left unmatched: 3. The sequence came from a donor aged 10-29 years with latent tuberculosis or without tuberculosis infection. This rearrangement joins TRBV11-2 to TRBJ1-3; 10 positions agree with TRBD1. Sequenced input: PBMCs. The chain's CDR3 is CASSHDRGPGNTIYF. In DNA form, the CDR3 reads TGTGCCAGCAGCCACGACAGGGGGCCTGGAAACACCATATATTTT.